The entry that follows covers one T cell receptor (beta chain) sequence. This record comes from a study of blood T cell repertoires in COVID-19. Across the study: Sites across the United States, Italy and Spain contributed samples from acute and convalescent COVID-19. PBMCs, B-cell-depleted T cells, or T cells were the source of the cDNA or gDNA that made up the material.

Seattle researchers signed up patients amid active infection and tracked them longitudinally. In the study's own analysis: Reference gene primer amplification in the assay estimated nucleated cell counts. Only in-frame clones appear in the TCRdb table, and some are missing; sequencing was by immunoSEQ multiplex PCR. Clone size and the V and J calls come from that table; the DNA yielded D and trimming. The table has roughly 250,000 clones, about four fifths seen once; the top ten hold 15% to 19%. This CDR3 is built from 14 residues. The ends were cut back, 7 bases at V and 3 bases at J, with 16 bases in the middle. The V gene's germline CDR1 is SGHDT and CDR2 YYEEEE.

This clonotype was obtained from a person aged 70 to 85 with COVID-19, enrolled during active disease. V and J are TRBV5-6 and TRBJ1-1; D may be TRBD1 (5 bases). Sample: peripheral blood. DNA for the CDR3: TGTGCCAGCCAGACGGAGGGGTGGCACACTGAAGCTTTCTTT. Residues: CASQTEGWHTEAFF.